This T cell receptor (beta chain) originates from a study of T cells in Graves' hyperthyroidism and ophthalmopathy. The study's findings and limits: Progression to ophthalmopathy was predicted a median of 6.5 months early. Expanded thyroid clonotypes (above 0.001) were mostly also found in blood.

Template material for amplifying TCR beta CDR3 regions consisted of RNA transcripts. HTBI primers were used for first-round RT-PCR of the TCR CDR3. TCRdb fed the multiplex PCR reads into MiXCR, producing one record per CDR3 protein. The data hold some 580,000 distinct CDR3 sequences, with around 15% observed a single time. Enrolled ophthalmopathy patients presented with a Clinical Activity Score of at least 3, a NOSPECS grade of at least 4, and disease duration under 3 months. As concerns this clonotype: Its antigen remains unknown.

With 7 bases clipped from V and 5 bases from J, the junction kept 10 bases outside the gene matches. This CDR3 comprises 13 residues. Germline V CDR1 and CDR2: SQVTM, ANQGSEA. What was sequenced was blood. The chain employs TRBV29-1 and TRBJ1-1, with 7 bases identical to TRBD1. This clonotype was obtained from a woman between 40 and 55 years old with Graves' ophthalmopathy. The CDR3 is CSGYRGRGTEAFF. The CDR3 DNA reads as TGCAGCGGTTACAGGGGACGGGGGACTGAAGCTTTCTTT. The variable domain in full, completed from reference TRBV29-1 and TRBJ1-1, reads SAVISQKPSRDICQRGTSLTIQCQVDSQVTMMFWYRQQPGQSLTLIATANQGSEATYESGFVIDKFPISRPNLTFSTLTVSNMSPEDSSIYLCSGYRGRGTEAFFGQGTRLTVV.